Each of the 14 T cell receptor beta chains below was sequenced from the same sample in a study of metastatic and nonmetastatic thyroid tumors. TCRdb re-clonotyped the PCR reads via MiXCR. The sample has tens of thousands of clones; 15% to 18% are singletons. Before thyroid surgery, none of the patients had received any treatment. Material for sequencing was blood. These receptors all stem from a female donor with papillary thyroid cancer or a benign thyroid nodule (not recorded which). Some clones in this sample may be carry-over from other donors' samples.

The rearrangement links TRBV11-2 to TRBJ2-7, with 10 bases identical to TRBD2. The CDR3 is made up of 16 amino acids. J gave up 3 bases and V 0 bases, and 5 bases lay outside the gene matches. Germline CDR1 SGHAT, CDR2 FQNNGV. The chain's CDR3 is CASSLDPSGSFYEQYF. CDR3 nucleotides: TGTGCCAGCAGCTTAGATCCTAGCGGGAGTTTCTACGAGCAGTACTTC.

This clone was observed at least ten times. The genes are TRBV29-1 and TRBJ2-5; D possibly corresponds to TRBD2 (5 bases). The CDR3 totals 14 residues. Germline V gene data show CDR1 as SQVTM and CDR2 as ANQGSEA. Trimming took 4 bases from V and 3 from J, leaving 15 bases between them. CDR3 loop: CSVAPLGIEETQYF. The CDR3 bases are TGCAGCGTTGCCCCACTAGGCATAGAAGAGACCCAGTACTTC. The full variable domain, completed using reference TRBV29-1 and TRBJ2-5, is SAVISQKPSRDICQRGTSLTIQCQVDSQVTMMFWYRQQPGQSLTLIATANQGSEATYESGFVIDKFPISRPNLTFSTLTVSNMSPEDSSIYLCSVAPLGIEETQYFGPGTRLLVL.

The V call is TRBV5-1, the J call TRBJ2-2; no clear D. Germline V CDR1 and CDR2: SGHRS, YFSETQ. V lost 0 bases and J 5 bases, leaving 5 bases between the germline ends. The CDR3 contains 13 residues. For the CDR3, the DNA is TGCGCCAGCAGCTTGGGTGGGACCGGGGAGCTGTTTTTT. It translates to CASSLGGTGELFF.

The DNA for the CDR3 is TGTGCCAGCAGCGTTACAGGGAATTCACCCCTCCACTTT. It is translated as CASSVTGNSPLHF. The chain combines TRBV5-5 with TRBJ1-6; D possibly corresponds to TRBD1 (6 bases). The CDR3 runs to 13 residues. Germline-derived CDR1 and CDR2 are SGHKS and YYEKEE (reference sequence). V was clipped by 4 bases and J by 7 bases, with 9 bases between them.

This clone has more than one count but fewer than ten. A single base separates this from a much larger clone, so it may be a read error. The V and J genes are TRBV27 and TRBJ2-2; perhaps TRBD2 as D (6 bases). Germline V CDR1 and CDR2: MNHEY, SMNVEV (reference sequence). The CDR3 runs to 18 residues. The CDR3 region has the DNA TGTGCCAGCGGTTTTTCAAGCGGAGGGGACCGCCACACCGGGGAGCTGTTTTTT. Its protein product is CASGFSSGGDRHTGELFF.

The V call is TRBV5-1, the J call TRBJ2-3, with 8 bases that match TRBD2. With V trimmed by 4 bases and J by 5 bases, 21 bases remained unmatched. CDR1 is SGHRS and CDR2 is YFSETQ in the germline V gene. This CDR3 region has 19 residues. The CDR3 nucleotides read TGCGCCAGCAGCGTGCCCGTTGGGGTTCCCTACCGGGAGGGAGATACGCAGTATTTT. It is translated as CASSVPVGVPYREGDTQYF.

The rearrangement uses TRBV30 and TRBJ2-7; 7 bases line up with TRBD2. The CDR3 covers 14 residues. J was trimmed by 5 bases and V by 0 bases; bases with no gene match: 7. Germline V gene sequence: CDR1 GTSNPN, CDR2 SVGIG (reference sequence). The CDR3 sequence is CAWSVEPSGHEQYF. The CDR3 DNA is TGTGCCTGGAGTGTAGAGCCTAGCGGCCACGAGCAGTACTTC.

This clone was recorded at least ten times. The chain carries TRBV15 and TRBJ1-6; D remains ambiguous. The germline V and J ends were trimmed by 0 bases and 4 bases, with 10 bases remaining between them. This CDR3 is built from 16 residues. CDR1 LNHNV and CDR2 YYDKDF come from the germline V gene (reference sequence). CDR3 amino acids: CATSREVPRYNSPLHF. CDR3 nucleotides: TGTGCCACCAGCAGAGAGGTTCCCCGTTATAATTCACCCCTCCACTTT.

This clone appeared many times. This chain uses TRBV28 with TRBJ1-2; TRBD1 aligns across 7 bases. The CDR3 has 14 residues. V lost 5 bases to trimming and J lost 4 bases; unmatched junction nucleotides: 7. Germline V gene sequence: CDR1 MDHEN, CDR2 SYDVKM. CDR3 protein: CASSRRQGIYGYTF. CDR3 DNA: TGTGCCAGCAGTCGCCGACAGGGCATCTATGGCTACACCTTC.

Many counts were recorded for this clone. The chain couples TRBV20-1 to TRBJ2-7, with D maybe TRBD1 (6 bases). The CDR3 loop spans 12 amino acids. V shed 5 bases and J shed 2 bases, with 10 bases lying between them. Germline CDR1 reads DFQATT; CDR2 reads SNEGSKA (reference sequence). The CDR3 DNA reads TGCAGTGCTCCGGACAGTCCCTACGAGCAGTACTTC. As protein: CSAPDSPYEQYF.

This clone was recorded at least ten times. The chain links TRBV5-1 to TRBJ2-3; no reliable D call. V lost 2 bases, J lost 0 bases, and 7 bases lay in between. Germline V lookup: CDR1 SGHRS, CDR2 YFSETQ. This CDR3 spans 14 amino acids. The CDR3 sequence: CASSFSDSTDTQYF. The CDR3 DNA is TGCGCCAGCAGCTTTTCGGACAGCACAGATACGCAGTATTTT.

This clone counts as medium-sized. The CDR3 coding sequence is TGCAGTGCTAGGTCCCCGGCAGAGAACCTAAACTATGGCTACACCTTC. Translation gives CSARSPAENLNYGYTF. This chain uses TRBV20-1 with TRBJ1-2; D ambiguous. Germline loops: CDR1 DFQATT, CDR2 SNEGSKA (reference sequence). This CDR3 has 16 residues. Trimming removed 3 bases from V and 2 bases from J, with 19 bases in between.

This clone was seen repeatedly, ten times or more. The rearrangement uses TRBV5-1 and TRBJ2-5; D is uncertain. The CDR3 is 14 amino acids. CDR1 is SGHRS, CDR2 YFSETQ, per germline. Trimming stripped 0 bases from V and 2 bases from J, with 8 bases between. The CDR3 DNA sequence: TGCGCCAGCAGCTTGGGCGGCCAGCAAGAGACCCAGTACTTC. Protein sequence: CASSLGGQQETQYF.

This clone has ten or more counts. V and J are TRBV6-1 and TRBJ2-7, with unresolved D. CDR1 is MNHNS, CDR2 SASEGT, per germline. Between the trimmed V and J ends, which lost 0 bases and 2 bases, there was a span of 14 bases. This CDR3 is 16 amino acids long. Here the CDR3 reads CASSEAHGTVTYEQYF. The CDR3 nucleotides are TGTGCCAGCAGTGAAGCGCACGGTACAGTGACCTACGAGCAGTACTTC.